A single T cell receptor (beta chain) is shown here with its context. Its antigen is not identified. This CDR3 spans 14 amino acids. The V end was cut by 6 bases, the J end by 8 bases, with 16 bases between. Germline V CDR1 and CDR2: MNHEY, SVGAGI. This sample is drawn from a study of OX40 agonist ivuxolimab in advanced cancers. The wider study: Ivuxolimab is a fully human IgG2 antibody that activates OX40 (CD134). Treatment received earlier with anti-PD-1, anti-PD-L1 or anti-CTLA-4 agents was allowed, and approximately 44% had some. Overall study results and limits: Average numbers of expanded clones were greater in CD8+ T cells than in CD4+.

Sampling of blood occurred at baseline, cycle 4 day 1, and cycle 7 day 1. Only in-frame clones appear in the TCRdb table, and some are missing; sequencing was by immunoSEQ multiplex PCR. The sample lists fewer than 120,000 clones; approximately 89% were seen once. The sequence came from an adult with an advanced solid tumor such as melanoma, head and neck, liver or kidney cancer. V usage is TRBV6-5 and J usage is TRBJ1-4; D is possibly TRBD1 (6 bases). Sequencing was performed on CD4+ or CD8+ T cells sorted from blood, taken in a trial of the OX40 agonist ivuxolimab. The CDR3, as DNA: TGTGCCAGCAGCCAGGTGGGGGGCTCCGAAAAACTGTTTTTT. It yields the protein CASSQVGGSEKLFF.